This T cell receptor (beta chain) stems from a study of cytomegalovirus exposure and HLA in healthy donors. Findings of the study overall: Cytomegalovirus status was reportedly diagnosed by the classifier with high sensitivity and specificity. Under in vitro conditions, three CMV-associated chains were confirmed as specific for CMV antigens.

Clones were sequenced by immunoSEQ multiplex PCR, and TCRdb holds only the in-frame ones, with some missing. The table has 240,000 or so clones, more than 75% seen once. Concerning this clone: The antigen remains unidentified.

Trimming cost V 0 bases and J 1 base; bases outside gene matches: 5. This CDR3 has 16 amino acids. CDR1 is WNHNN and CDR2 is SYGVQD in the germline V gene (reference sequence). The clonotype originates from a young woman in good health and CMV-seropositive. V is TRBV10-1 and J is TRBJ2-7, with TRBD2 matching 8 bases. The sequencing input was PBMCs. DNA of the CDR3: TGCGCCAGCAGTGAGTCTACTAGCGGAAATTCCTACGAGCAGTACTTC. It yields the protein CASSESTSGNSYEQYF.